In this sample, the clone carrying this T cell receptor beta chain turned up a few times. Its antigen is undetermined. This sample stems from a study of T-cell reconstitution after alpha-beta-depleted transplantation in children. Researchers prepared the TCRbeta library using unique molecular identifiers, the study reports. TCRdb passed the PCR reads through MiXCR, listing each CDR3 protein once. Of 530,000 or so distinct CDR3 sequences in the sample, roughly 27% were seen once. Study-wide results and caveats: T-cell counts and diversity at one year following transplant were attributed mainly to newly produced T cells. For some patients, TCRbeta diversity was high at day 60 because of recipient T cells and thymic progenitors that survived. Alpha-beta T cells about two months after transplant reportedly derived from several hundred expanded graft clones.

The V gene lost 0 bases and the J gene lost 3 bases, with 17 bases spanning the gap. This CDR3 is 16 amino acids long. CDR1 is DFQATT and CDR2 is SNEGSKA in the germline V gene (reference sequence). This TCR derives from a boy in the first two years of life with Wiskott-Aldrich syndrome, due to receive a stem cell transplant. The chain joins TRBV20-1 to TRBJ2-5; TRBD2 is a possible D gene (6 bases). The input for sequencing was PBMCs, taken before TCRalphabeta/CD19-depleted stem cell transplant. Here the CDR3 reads CSARDLREREEETQYF. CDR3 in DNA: TGCAGTGCTAGAGACCTTCGGGAGAGGGAGGAAGAGACCCAGTACTTC.